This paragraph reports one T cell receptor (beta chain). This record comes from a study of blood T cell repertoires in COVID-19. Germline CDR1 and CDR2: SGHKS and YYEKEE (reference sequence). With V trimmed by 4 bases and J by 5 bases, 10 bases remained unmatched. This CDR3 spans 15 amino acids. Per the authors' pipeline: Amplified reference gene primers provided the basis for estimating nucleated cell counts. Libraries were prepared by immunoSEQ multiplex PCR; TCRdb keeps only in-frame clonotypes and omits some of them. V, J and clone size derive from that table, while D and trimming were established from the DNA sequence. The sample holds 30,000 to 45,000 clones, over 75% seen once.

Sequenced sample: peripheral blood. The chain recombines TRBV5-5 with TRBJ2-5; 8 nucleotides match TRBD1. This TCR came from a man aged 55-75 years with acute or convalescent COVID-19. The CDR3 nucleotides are TGTGCCAGCAGCACCACGACAGGGGTGGGGGAGACCCAGTACTTC. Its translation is CASSTTTGVGETQYF.